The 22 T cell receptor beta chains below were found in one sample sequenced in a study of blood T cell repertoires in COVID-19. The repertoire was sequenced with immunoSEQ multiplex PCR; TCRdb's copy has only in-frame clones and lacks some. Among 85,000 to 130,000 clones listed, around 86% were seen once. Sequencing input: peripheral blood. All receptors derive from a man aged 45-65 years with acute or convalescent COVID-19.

DNA of the CDR3: TGTGCCAGCAGCCAGGGGACATCCTACGAGCAGTACTTC. This encodes CASSQGTSYEQYF. J is TRBJ2-7 and V is TRBV3-1 (or the pseudogene TRBV3-2); maybe TRBD1 (6 bases). V was pared by 3 bases and J by 1 base, with 7 bases between. Germline CDR1 and CDR2: LGHDT and YNNKEL (reference sequence). There are 13 residues in the CDR3.

CDR3: CASSLSEGRTGELFF. CDR3 coding DNA: TGTGCCAGCAGTTTATCCGAAGGGAGAACCGGGGAGCTGTTTTTT. The chain has TRBV27 and TRBJ2-2; D is possibly TRBD2 (5 bases). The CDR3 is made up of 15 amino acids. Germline CDR1 and CDR2: MNHEY and SMNVEV (reference sequence). The germline V and J ends were trimmed by 0 bases and 5 bases, with 10 bases remaining between them.

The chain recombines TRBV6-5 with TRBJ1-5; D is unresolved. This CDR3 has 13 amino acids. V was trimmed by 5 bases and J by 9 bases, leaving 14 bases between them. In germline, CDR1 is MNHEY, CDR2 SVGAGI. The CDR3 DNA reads TGTGCCAGCAGTAACGGACTAGACTGGCCCCAGCATTTT. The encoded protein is CASSNGLDWPQHF.

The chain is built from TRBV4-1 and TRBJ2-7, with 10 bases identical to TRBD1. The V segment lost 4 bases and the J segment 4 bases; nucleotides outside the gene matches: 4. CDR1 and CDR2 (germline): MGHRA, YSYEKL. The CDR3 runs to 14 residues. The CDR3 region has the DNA TGCGCCAGCAGCCTGGGGACAGGGGCGTACGAGCAGTACTTC. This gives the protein CASSLGTGAYEQYF.

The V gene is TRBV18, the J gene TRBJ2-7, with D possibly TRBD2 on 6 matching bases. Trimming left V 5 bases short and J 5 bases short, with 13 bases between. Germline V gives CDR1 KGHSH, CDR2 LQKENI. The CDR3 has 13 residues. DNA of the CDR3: TGTGCCAGCTCAAGGGAGGCAGGGAACGAGCAGTACTTC. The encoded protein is CASSREAGNEQYF. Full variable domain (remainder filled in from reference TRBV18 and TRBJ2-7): NAGVMQNPRHLVRRRGQEARLRCSPMKGHSHVYWYRQLPEEGLKFMVYLQKENIIDESGMPKERFSAEFPKEGPSILRIQQVVRGDSAAYFCASSREAGNEQYFGPGTRLTVT.

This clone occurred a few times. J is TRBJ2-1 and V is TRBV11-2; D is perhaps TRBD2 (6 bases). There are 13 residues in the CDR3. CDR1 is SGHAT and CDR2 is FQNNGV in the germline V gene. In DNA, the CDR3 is TGTGGGAGCGGGCCGAGCTCCTACAATGAGCAGTTCTTC. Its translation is CGSGPSSYNEQFF.

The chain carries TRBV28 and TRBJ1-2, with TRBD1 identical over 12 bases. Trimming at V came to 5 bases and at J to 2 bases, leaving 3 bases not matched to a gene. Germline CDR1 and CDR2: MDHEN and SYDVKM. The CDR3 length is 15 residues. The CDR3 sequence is CASSPGTGGNYGYTF. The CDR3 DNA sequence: TGTGCCAGCAGTCCTGGGACAGGGGGCAACTATGGCTACACCTTC.

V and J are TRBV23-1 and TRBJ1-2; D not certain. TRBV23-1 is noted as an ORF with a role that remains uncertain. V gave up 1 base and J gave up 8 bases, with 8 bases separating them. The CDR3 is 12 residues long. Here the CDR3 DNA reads TGCGCCAGCAGTCAATGGTGTGGCGGCTACACCTTC. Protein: CASSQWCGGYTF.

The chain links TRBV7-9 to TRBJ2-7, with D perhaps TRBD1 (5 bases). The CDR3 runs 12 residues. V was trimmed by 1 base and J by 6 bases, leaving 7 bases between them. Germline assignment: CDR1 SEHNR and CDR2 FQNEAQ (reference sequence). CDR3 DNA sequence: TGTGCCAGCAGCTTAGTGCAGGGCGAGCAGTACTTC. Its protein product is CASSLVQGEQYF.

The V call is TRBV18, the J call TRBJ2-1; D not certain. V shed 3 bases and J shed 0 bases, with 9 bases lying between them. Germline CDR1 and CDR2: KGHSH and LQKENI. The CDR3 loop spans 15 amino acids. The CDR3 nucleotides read TGTGCCAGCTCACCGACAATGAGCTCCTACAATGAGCAGTTCTTC. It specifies CASSPTMSSYNEQFF.

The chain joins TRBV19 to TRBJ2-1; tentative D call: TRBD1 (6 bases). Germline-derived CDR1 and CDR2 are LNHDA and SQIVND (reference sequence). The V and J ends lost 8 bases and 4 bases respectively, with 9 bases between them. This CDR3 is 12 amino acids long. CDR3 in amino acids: CASRGQYNEQFF. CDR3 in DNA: TGTGCCAGTCGCGGACAGTACAATGAGCAGTTCTTC.

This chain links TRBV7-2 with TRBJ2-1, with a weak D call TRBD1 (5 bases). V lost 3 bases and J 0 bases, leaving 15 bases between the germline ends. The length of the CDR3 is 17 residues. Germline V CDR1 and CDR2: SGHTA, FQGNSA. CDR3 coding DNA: TGTGCCAGCAGCTTTGATCAGGGAAAGAGCTCCTACAATGAGCAGTTCTTC. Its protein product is CASSFDQGKSSYNEQFF.

CDR3 DNA sequence: TGCGCCAGCATGGGGGGGACTAATGAAAAACTGTTTTTT. Encoded protein: CASMGGTNEKLFF. The chain couples TRBV10-2 to TRBJ1-4, with D possibly matching TRBD1 (5 bases). Per germline, CDR1 WSHSY and CDR2 SAAADI. This CDR3 has 13 amino acids. V gave up 7 bases and J gave up 2 bases, with 8 bases separating them.

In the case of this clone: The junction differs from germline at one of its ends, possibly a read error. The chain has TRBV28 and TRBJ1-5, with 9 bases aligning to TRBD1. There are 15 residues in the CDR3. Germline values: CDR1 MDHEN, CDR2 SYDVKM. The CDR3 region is CASSLPGQGNPPQHF. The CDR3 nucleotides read TGTGCCAGCAGTTTACCTGGACAGGGGAATCCGCCCCAGCATTTT.

The CDR3 bases are TGTGCCAGTCAACCGAAAACTTTCCCCGTCACTGAAGCTTTCTTT. Translating gives CASQPKTFPVTEAFF. The J gene is TRBJ1-1, the V gene TRBV19; no firm D call. V was trimmed by 8 bases and J by 4 bases, leaving 20 bases between them. This CDR3 comprises 15 residues. From germline, CDR1 is LNHDA and CDR2 SQIVND (reference sequence).

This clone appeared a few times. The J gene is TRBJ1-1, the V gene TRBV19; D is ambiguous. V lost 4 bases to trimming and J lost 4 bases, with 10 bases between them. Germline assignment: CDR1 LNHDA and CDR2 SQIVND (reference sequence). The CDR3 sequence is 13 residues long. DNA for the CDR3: TGTGCCAGTAGTACGTCCCACAGCACTGAAGCTTTCTTT. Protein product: CASSTSHSTEAFF.

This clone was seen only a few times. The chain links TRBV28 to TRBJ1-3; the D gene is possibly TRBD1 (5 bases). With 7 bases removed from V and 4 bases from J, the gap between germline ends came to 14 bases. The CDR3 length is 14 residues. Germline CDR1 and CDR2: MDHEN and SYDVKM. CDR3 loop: CASIASREGNTIYF. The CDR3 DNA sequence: TGTGCCAGCATAGCAAGCAGGGAAGGAAACACCATATATTTT.

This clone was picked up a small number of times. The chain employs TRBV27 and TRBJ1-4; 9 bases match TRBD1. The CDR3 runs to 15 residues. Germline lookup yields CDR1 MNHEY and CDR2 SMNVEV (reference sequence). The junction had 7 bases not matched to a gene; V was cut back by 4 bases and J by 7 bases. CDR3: CASSSYRGPPEKLFF. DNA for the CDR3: TGTGCCAGCAGTTCATACAGGGGGCCTCCTGAAAAACTGTTTTTT.

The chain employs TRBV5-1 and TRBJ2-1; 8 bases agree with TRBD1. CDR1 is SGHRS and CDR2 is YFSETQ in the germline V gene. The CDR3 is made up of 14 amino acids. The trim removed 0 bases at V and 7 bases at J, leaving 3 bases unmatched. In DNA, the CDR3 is TGCGCCAGCAGCTTGGGGCAGGGGGCGAATGAGCAGTTCTTC. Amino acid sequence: CASSLGQGANEQFF.

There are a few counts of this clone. As DNA, the CDR3 is TGTGCCAGCAGCCCGAAGGGAGGGCCAGATACGCAGTATTTT. Amino acid sequence: CASSPKGGPDTQYF. The rearrangement links TRBV5-5 to TRBJ2-3, with 7 positions matching TRBD2. The V gene end was trimmed by 4 bases and the J gene end by 4 bases; junction bases not matched to a gene: 6. Per germline, CDR1 SGHKS and CDR2 YYEKEE (reference sequence). CDR3 length equals 14 residues.

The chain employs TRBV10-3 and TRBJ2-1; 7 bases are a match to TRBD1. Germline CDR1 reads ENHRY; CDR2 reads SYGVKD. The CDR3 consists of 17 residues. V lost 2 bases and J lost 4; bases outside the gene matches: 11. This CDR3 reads CAISEPSGTVRYNEQFF. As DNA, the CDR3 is TGTGCCATCAGTGAGCCATCCGGGACAGTGAGATACAATGAGCAGTTCTTC.

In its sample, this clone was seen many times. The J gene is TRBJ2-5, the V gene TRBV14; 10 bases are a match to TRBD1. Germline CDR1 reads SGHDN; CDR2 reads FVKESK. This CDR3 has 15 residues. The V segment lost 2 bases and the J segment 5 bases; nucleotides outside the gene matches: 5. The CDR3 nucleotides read TGTGCCAGCAGCCAATGGACAGGGGGATTTGAGACCCAGTACTTC. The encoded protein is CASSQWTGGFETQYF.